This T cell receptor beta chain was recorded in a study of blood T cell repertoires in COVID-19. The CDR3 totals 17 residues. The germline CDR1 and CDR2 sequences are SGHRS and YFSETQ. V lost 2 bases to trimming and J lost 5 bases; unmatched junction nucleotides: 13. As handled by the study authors: Estimated nucleated cell counts came from reference gene primer amplification. The assay was immunoSEQ multiplex PCR, and TCRdb's table has in-frame clones only and misses some. V and J calls and clone size are copied from that table; D and trimming were computed from the DNA. Altogether roughly 75,000 clones are present, about 93% being singletons, with the ten largest covering less than 9%.

The specimen sequenced was peripheral blood. This receptor was taken from a human donor in a cohort sampled during active COVID-19. The gene calls are TRBV5-1 and TRBJ2-5; 9 nucleotides agree with TRBD1. The CDR3 is CASSFFRTGVIGETQYF. The CDR3 DNA reads TGCGCCAGCAGCTTCTTTAGGACAGGGGTGATCGGGGAGACCCAGTACTTC.